Listed here are 21 T cell receptor beta chains from one sample, sequenced in a study of vaccination effects on CD4 cells after COVID-19. Method: immunoSEQ multiplex PCR; TCRdb's copy keeps in-frame clones and lacks some. This table holds more than 60,000 clones, around 70% found once. With roughly nine days of culture completed, CD4+ T cells were isolated. Participants received two doses of either the BNT162b2 or mRNA-1273 vaccine. Their recognized antigens are unknown. This specimen consisted of CD4+ T cells from PBMCs cultured without peptide, obtained after COVID-19 vaccination. These receptors all come from a human donor who received a COVID-19 vaccine.

The V gene is TRBV4-3, the J gene TRBJ2-3; D is possibly TRBD1 or TRBD2 (5 bases each). The CDR3 consists of 16 residues. The V gene's germline CDR1 is LGHNA and CDR2 YSLEER. V was shortened by 1 base and J by 2 bases, with 13 bases between the two germline ends. The chain's CDR3 is CASSQGRGVNTDTQYF. In nucleotides, the CDR3 is TGCGCCAGCAGCCAAGGTCGAGGGGTAAACACAGATACGCAGTATTTT.

The rearrangement uses TRBV6-2 or TRBV6-3 and TRBJ2-7; a weak D match, TRBD1 (6 bases). The germline CDR1 and CDR2 sequences are MNHEY and SVGEGT. Trimming left V 5 bases short and J 5 bases short, with 10 bases between. The CDR3 is 12 amino acids. The CDR3 sequence: CASSTGFHEQYV. The CDR3 DNA is TGTGCCAGCAGTACAGGGTTCCACGAGCAGTACGTC.

This clone was detected a few times. The gene calls are TRBV4-1 and TRBJ2-3; D gene uncertain. CDR1 is MGHRA and CDR2 is YSYEKL in the germline V gene. The CDR3 extends over 13 amino acids. V was pared by 4 bases and J by 6 bases, with 11 bases between. The CDR3 is CASSPRFGDTQYF. The CDR3 region has the DNA TGCGCCAGCAGCCCCCGTTTTGGGGATACGCAGTATTTT.

The chain carries TRBV29-1 and TRBJ1-4; D remains unclear. This CDR3 has 14 amino acids. Germline V lookup: CDR1 SQVTM, CDR2 ANQGSEA. The V gene lost 7 bases and the J gene lost 7 bases, with 19 bases spanning the gap. CDR3 region: CSATNRNDGEKLFF. The CDR3 region has the DNA TGCAGCGCTACCAATCGGAATGACGGTGAAAAACTGTTTTTT.

The chain joins TRBV6-4 to TRBJ1-6; possible D gene TRBD1, 5 bases. Trimming cost V 6 bases and J 7 bases, with 16 bases left between them. CDR1 is MRHNA, CDR2 SNTAGT, per germline. This CDR3 region has 15 residues. DNA for the CDR3: TGTGCCAGCAGACAACAGGCGTCCGGGAATTCACCCCTCCACTTT. This translates into CASRQQASGNSPLHF.

This clone was seen a single time. The genes are TRBV4-2 and TRBJ2-3; D remains unclear. Trimming removed 0 bases from V and 1 base from J, with 5 bases in between. This CDR3 contains 14 residues. Germline V gene sequence: CDR1 LGHNA, CDR2 YNFKEQ. The CDR3 loop reads CASSQDRRTDTQYF. Written as DNA, the CDR3 is TGTGCCAGCAGCCAAGATCGCCGCACAGATACGCAGTATTTT.

J is TRBJ2-3 and V is TRBV2, with D perhaps TRBD1 or TRBD2 (5 bases each). Trimming cost V 6 bases and J 6 bases, with 13 bases left between them. From germline, CDR1 is SNHLY and CDR2 FYNNEI. The CDR3 spans 13 residues. The CDR3 loop is CASRGTARDTQYF. As DNA, the CDR3 is TGTGCCAGCAGAGGGACGGCTAGGGATACGCAGTATTTT.

The CDR3 DNA is TGTGCCAGCAGTTACTCTCTGGACAGGGTTCCCCCTGAAGCTTTCTTT. Amino acid sequence: CASSYSLDRVPPEAFF. This sequence joins TRBV6-2 or TRBV6-3 and TRBJ1-1; 8 bases line up with TRBD1. V lost 0 bases and J lost 6; bases outside the gene matches: 9. The CDR3 runs to 16 residues. CDR1 and CDR2 from the germline V gene are MNHEY and SVGEGT.

This clone was found many times. V and J are TRBV3-1 (or the pseudogene TRBV3-2) and TRBJ1-1; possibly TRBD1 for D (6 bases). The CDR3 length is 13 residues. Germline assignment: CDR1 LGHDT and CDR2 YNNKEL (reference sequence). V was cut by 5 bases and J by 4 bases, with 11 bases left in between. CDR3 sequence reads: CASSEAGVTEAFF. The DNA for the CDR3 is TGTGCCAGCAGCGAGGCAGGGGTCACTGAAGCTTTCTTT.

The chain employs TRBV2 and TRBJ2-3; 7 nucleotides agree with TRBD1. Trimming removed 7 bases from V and 6 bases from J; junction bases left unmatched: 10. Germline V lookup: CDR1 SNHLY, CDR2 FYNNEI. The CDR3 spans 14 residues. CDR3 in amino acids: CASKMDRSGDTQYF. CDR3 nucleotide sequence: TGTGCCAGCAAGATGGACAGGTCAGGGGATACGCAGTATTTT.

In this sample, this clone turned up once. V and J are TRBV5-5 and TRBJ2-4, with a tentative D call TRBD1 (5 bases). The CDR3 has 17 amino acids. Trimming shortened V by 3 bases and J by 3 bases, and 19 bases separated the two germline ends. The germline gives CDR1 SGHKS, CDR2 YYEKEE (reference sequence). CDR3 sequence: CASSYTQNTGNKNIQYF. The CDR3 coding sequence is TGTGCCAGCAGCTACACCCAAAACACAGGAAACAAAAACATTCAGTACTTC.

This clone was counted a few times. V and J are TRBV28 and TRBJ1-2; 8 nucleotides line up with TRBD1. Germline CDR1 and CDR2: MDHEN and SYDVKM. The length of the CDR3 is 15 residues. The V and J ends lost 5 bases and 4 bases, in that order; junction bases with no gene match: 9. The CDR3 loop reads CASSTSGTGGYGYTF. CDR3 coding DNA: TGTGCCAGCAGTACCTCCGGGACAGGAGGCTATGGCTACACCTTC.

The chain carries TRBV7-9 and TRBJ2-3; perhaps TRBD2 as D (7 bases). Germline V gene data show CDR1 as SEHNR and CDR2 as FQNEAQ (reference sequence). V lost 2 bases, J lost 6 bases, and 15 bases lay in between. The CDR3 contains 15 residues. CDR3 in amino acids: CASSLMGGLGDTQYF. The CDR3 region has the DNA TGTGCCAGCAGCTTAATGGGGGGGCTCGGGGATACGCAGTATTTT.

This clone has only a few counts. The chain uses TRBV18 and TRBJ2-4; D unclear. Germline V gene lookup returns CDR1 KGHSH and CDR2 LQKENI. The length of the CDR3 is 16 residues. V was cut by 0 bases and J by 0 bases, with 9 bases left in between. Here the CDR3 DNA reads TGTGCCAGCTCACCACCTATCGAGCAAGCCAAAAACATTCAGTACTTC. As protein: CASSPPIEQAKNIQYF.

V gene TRBV5-1 combines with J gene TRBJ2-3; D is undetermined. CDR1 is SGHRS and CDR2 is YFSETQ in the germline V gene. V lost 5 bases and J lost 2, with 12 bases in between. This CDR3 has 14 residues. The CDR3 bases are TGCGCCAGCAGTCGGCAGTACTTCACAGATACGCAGTATTTT. As protein: CASSRQYFTDTQYF.

This clone was counted once. This sequence joins TRBV5-4 and TRBJ1-6; the D is unclear. The germline gives CDR1 SGHNT, CDR2 YYREEE (reference sequence). This CDR3 region has 18 residues. Trimming left V 4 bases short and J 4 bases short, with 21 bases between. The CDR3 loop is CASSPGRALSAYNSPLHF. CDR3 bases: TGTGCCAGCAGCCCTGGGAGGGCCCTCTCCGCGTATAATTCACCCCTCCACTTT. The whole variable domain, remainder taken from reference TRBV5-4 and TRBJ1-6, is ETGVTQSPTHLIKTRGQQVTLRCSSQSGHNTVSWYQQALGQGPQFIFQYYREEENGRGNFPPRFSGLQFPNYSSELNVNALELDDSALYLCASSPGRALSAYNSPLHFGNGTRLTVT.

This chain's CDR3 is CASSQVDRGNTIYF. Here the CDR3 DNA reads TGTGCCAGCAGCCAAGTTGACAGAGGAAACACCATATATTTT. The chain has TRBV3-1 (or the pseudogene TRBV3-2) and TRBJ1-3; D is perhaps TRBD1 (5 bases). Trimming took off 1 base at V and 4 bases at J, with 8 bases between the two ends. Germline V lookup: CDR1 LGHDT, CDR2 YNNKEL (reference sequence). The CDR3 spans 14 residues.

This sequence joins TRBV18 and TRBJ1-1; D is undetermined. V lost 0 bases, J lost 4 bases, and 9 bases lay in between. CDR3 length equals 14 residues. Per germline, CDR1 KGHSH and CDR2 LQKENI. The CDR3 here is CASSPPGYGTEAFF. The CDR3 DNA reads TGTGCCAGCTCACCACCAGGGTATGGCACTGAAGCTTTCTTT.

This clone was observed a single time. The chain recombines TRBV4-3 with TRBJ2-2; D call uncertain. Trimming stripped 0 bases from V and 5 bases from J, with 1 base between. The CDR3 totals 12 residues. Per germline, CDR1 LGHNA and CDR2 YSLEER. CDR3 protein: CASSQETGELFF. The CDR3, as DNA: TGCGCCAGCAGCCAAGAGACCGGGGAGCTGTTTTTT.

The chain employs TRBV6-5 and TRBJ2-7; D is perhaps TRBD2 (5 bases). Per the germline V gene, CDR1 is MNHEY and CDR2 is SVGAGI. Trimming removed 9 bases at V and 4 bases at J, with 16 bases between. The CDR3 has 13 residues. CDR3 coding DNA: TGTGCCAGTTCAAGGGCAGGAGGTTACGAGCAGTACGTC. This encodes CASSRAGGYEQYV.

The rearrangement links TRBV5-5 to TRBJ2-3, with a weak D call TRBD1 (6 bases). The CDR3 is 18 residues long. CDR1 is SGHKS and CDR2 is YYEKEE in the germline V gene (reference sequence). V was trimmed by 0 bases and J by 2 bases, leaving 19 bases between them. DNA of the CDR3: TGTGCCAGCAGCTTGGCCCCCCAGACAGGAGCCTACACAGATACGCAGTATTTT. Translating gives CASSLAPQTGAYTDTQYF.